This record concerns one T cell receptor (beta chain) sequence. The antigen it recognizes is unknown. No much larger clone is present one base from it, and per-base qualities are unavailable. Controls underwent colonoscopy for suspected IBD, had macroscopically and histologically normal endoscopy, and were not diagnosed with IBD within the following year. A blood sample was obtained concurrently with the colonoscopy. The Wizard kit (Promega) was used to extract genomic DNA from both blood and intestinal samples. This specimen comes from a study of pediatric ulcerative colitis (dated by TCRdb to 2018 to 2020). Regarding the study in general: From nine newly diagnosed, treatment-naive pediatric ulcerative colitis patients and a few non-IBD control children, paired blood and rectal samples were collected.

Through the immunoSEQ TRB Survey service, multiplex V and J primers were used to amplify rearranged CDR3 beta regions from genomic DNA. Survey-level sequencing depth of up to 500,000 reads per sample was used to keep depth equal across samples. The libraries were purified, combined into pools and sequenced with Illumina technology. As for the original processing: Productive clonality, sample overlap, pairwise scatters, CDR3 beta length, V/D/J gene usage and productiveness were all assessed with the immunoSEQ online tools. Calculated diversity was the number of unique rearrangements divided by total templates times 100; Shannon and Simpson indices were also computed. Principal component analysis used the R prcomp function and ggbiplot package on Z-score normalized data. Morisita's index was used to quantify the clonal overlap between blood and rectum within each subject. The table comes from immuneACCESS by way of TCRdb, which keeps in-frame sequences with V and J called. Part of the clones is missing from these tables; in studies checked, under half for an unresolved V gene and the rest for unknown reasons. V, J and clone size are taken as reported in that table, and D and trimming were inferred from the DNA itself. The table for this sample lists about 60,000 clones; over 70% of them were counted only once. The ten largest make up nearly 1.5% of the sample.

What the work shows at the level of the full study, not this receptor alone: Repertoires were derived from total lymphocyte DNA, so rare subsets such as regulatory T cells may have patterns not reflected. Significantly higher autologous blood-rectal clonal overlap was found in ulcerative colitis patients than in controls, which suggested increased T cell trafficking to inflamed tissue. A couple of rectal CDR3 clonotypes turned up in every ulcerative colitis patient but in none of the controls. The healthy control group was small, with only four individuals. A couple of patients' blood samples yielded substantially fewer templates for technical reasons and were excluded from blood-rectal overlap analysis. Features of the rectal repertoire distinguished controls, mild-moderate colitis patients and acute severe colitis patients, and in acute severe colitis rectal diversity was lower because of clonal expansions.

The germline V gene sets CDR1 to ENHRY and CDR2 to SYGVKD. The CDR3 runs 15 residues from the cysteine to the phenylalanine. The read is trimmed to its CDR3 DNA, 45 bases read in frame from base 1. Relative to germline, V is 0 bases shorter and J is 3 bases shorter, with 11 bases between their ends. The chain couples TRBV10-3 to TRBJ1-1; no D gene is confidently identified. The sequence derives from a boy aged 5-17 years who was a control in a study of pediatric ulcerative colitis. The sequenced material came from blood. The sequenced DNA is TGTGCCATCAGTGAGTCGTCCGGGGTTTACACTGAAGCTTTCTTT. It encodes CAISESSGVYTEAFF.